These T cell receptor beta chains were read from a single sample in a study of blood T cell repertoires in COVID-19. Method: immunoSEQ multiplex PCR; TCRdb's copy keeps in-frame clones and lacks some. The sample records 50,000 to 60,000 clones, 87% being singletons. Sample: peripheral blood. Receptors originate from a man aged 35 to 55 with COVID-19, enrolled during active disease. Both conserved end residues are part of each CDR3. The order of the fields is J gene, V gene, clone size, D gene, CDR3 protein, CDR3 DNA. A D gene is named only where the DNA matches it firmly. The listing skips clone size in some rows; elsewhere it reads once, few, many or a size class.

j_gene: TRBJ1-5; v_gene: TRBV10-1; abundance: .; d_gene: .; CDR3aa: CASSTGGQPYGNQPQHF; CDR3nt: TGCGCCAGCAGTACGGGCGGACAGCCATATGGCAATCAGCCCCAGCATTTT
j_gene: TRBJ2-7; v_gene: TRBV5-6; abundance: medium-sized; d_gene: .; CDR3aa: CASSLSGGAHYEQYF; CDR3nt: TGTGCCAGCAGTCTCAGTGGTGGGGCCCACTACGAGCAGTACTTC
j_gene: TRBJ2-5; v_gene: TRBV2; abundance: once; d_gene: .; CDR3aa: CASQLGGAQETQYF; CDR3nt: TGTGCCTCCCAATTGGGGGGGGCCCAAGAGACCCAGTACTTC
j_gene: TRBJ2-6; v_gene: TRBV30; abundance: few; d_gene: .; CDR3aa: CAWYHGRSSGANVLTF; CDR3nt: TGTGCCTGGTACCACGGGAGATCCTCTGGGGCCAACGTCCTGACTTTC
j_gene: TRBJ2-7; v_gene: TRBV6-1; abundance: .; d_gene: TRBD1; CDR3aa: CASSDKIGRGYEQYF; CDR3nt: TGTGCCAGCAGTGATAAGATAGGCAGGGGGTACGAGCAGTACTTC
j_gene: TRBJ1-5; v_gene: TRBV2; abundance: .; d_gene: TRBD1; CDR3aa: CASRDGQGPQHF; CDR3nt: TGTGCCAGCAGGGACGGACAGGGCCCACAGCATTTT
j_gene: TRBJ1-6; v_gene: TRBV19; abundance: once; d_gene: .; CDR3aa: CASSITGGPLHF; CDR3nt: TGTGCCAGTAGTATTACGGGAGGTCCCCTCCACTTT
j_gene: TRBJ1-2; v_gene: TRBV11-3; abundance: .; d_gene: .; CDR3aa: CASSLVGGSGYTF; CDR3nt: TGTGCCAGCAGCTTAGTGGGGGGGTCCGGCTACACCTTC
j_gene: TRBJ1-2; v_gene: TRBV11-3; abundance: .; d_gene: TRBD1; CDR3aa: CASSLNRGMHYTF; CDR3nt: TGTGCCAGCAGCTTAAACAGGGGCATGCACTACACCTTC
j_gene: TRBJ2-5; v_gene: TRBV2; abundance: .; d_gene: TRBD2; CDR3aa: CASSERAGGRRMETQYF; CDR3nt: TGTGCCAGCAGTGAACGAGCGGGGGGGAGAAGGATGGAGACCCAGTACTTC
j_gene: TRBJ2-7; v_gene: TRBV12-3/TRBV12-4; abundance: .; d_gene: .; CDR3aa: CASSLSLTYEQYF; CDR3nt: TGTGCCAGCAGTTTATCCCTAACCTACGAGCAGTACTTC
j_gene: TRBJ1-2; v_gene: TRBV30; abundance: .; d_gene: TRBD1; CDR3aa: CAWSRDSYGYTF; CDR3nt: TGTGCCTGGAGCCGGGACAGCTATGGCTACACCTTC
j_gene: TRBJ1-5; v_gene: TRBV10-2; abundance: .; d_gene: .; CDR3aa: CASRAGRGNQPQHF; CDR3nt: TGCGCCAGCCGCGCAGGTCGTGGCAATCAGCCCCAGCATTTT
j_gene: TRBJ2-1; v_gene: TRBV11-2; abundance: .; d_gene: .; CDR3aa: CASSLDSNEQFF; CDR3nt: TGTGCCAGCAGCTTAGATAGCAATGAGCAGTTCTTC
j_gene: TRBJ2-3; v_gene: TRBV2; abundance: .; d_gene: .; CDR3aa: CASSESALSPSTQYF; CDR3nt: TGTGCCAGCAGTGAATCGGCCCTAAGTCCTAGTACGCAGTATTTT
j_gene: TRBJ1-2; v_gene: TRBV7-2; abundance: .; d_gene: .; CDR3aa: CASSFWGGWSGYGYTF; CDR3nt: TGTGCCAGCAGCTTCTGGGGGGGCTGGTCCGGTTATGGCTACACCTTC